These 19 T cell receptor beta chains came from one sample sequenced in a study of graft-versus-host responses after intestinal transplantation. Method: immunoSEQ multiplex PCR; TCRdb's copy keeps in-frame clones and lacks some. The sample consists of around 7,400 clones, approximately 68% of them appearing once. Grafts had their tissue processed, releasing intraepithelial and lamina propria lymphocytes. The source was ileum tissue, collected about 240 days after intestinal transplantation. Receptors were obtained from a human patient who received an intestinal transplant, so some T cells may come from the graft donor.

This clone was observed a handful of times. The CDR3 sequence: CASRKPGQVYEQYV. DNA for the CDR3: TGTGCCAGCAGGAAACCGGGACAGGTTTACGAGCAGTACGTC. The chain employs TRBV6-5 and TRBJ2-7; 8 nucleotides line up with TRBD1. Trimming took 6 bases from V and 4 from J; bases not matched to a gene: 8. Germline V CDR1 and CDR2: MNHEY, SVGAGI. The CDR3 has 14 amino acids.

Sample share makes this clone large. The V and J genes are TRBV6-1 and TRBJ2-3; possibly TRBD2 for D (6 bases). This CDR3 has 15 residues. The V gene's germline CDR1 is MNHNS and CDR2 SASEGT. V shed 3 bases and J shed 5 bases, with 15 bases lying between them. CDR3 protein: CASSEPGVREDTQYF. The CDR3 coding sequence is TGTGCCAGCAGTGAGCCGGGGGTAAGGGAAGATACGCAGTATTTT.

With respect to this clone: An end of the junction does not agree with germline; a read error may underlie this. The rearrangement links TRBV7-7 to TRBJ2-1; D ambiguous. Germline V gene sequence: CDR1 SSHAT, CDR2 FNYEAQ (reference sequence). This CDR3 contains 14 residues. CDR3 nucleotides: TGTGCTAGCAGCTTAGGAGAAGGTATGAATGAGCAGTTCTTC. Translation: CASSLGEGMNEQFF.

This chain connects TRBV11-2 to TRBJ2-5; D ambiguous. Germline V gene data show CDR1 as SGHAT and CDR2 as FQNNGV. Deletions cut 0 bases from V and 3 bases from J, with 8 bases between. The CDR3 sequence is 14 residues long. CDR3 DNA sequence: TGTGCCAGCAGCTTAGATTTCATGGAAGAGACCCAGTACTTC. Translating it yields CASSLDFMEETQYF.

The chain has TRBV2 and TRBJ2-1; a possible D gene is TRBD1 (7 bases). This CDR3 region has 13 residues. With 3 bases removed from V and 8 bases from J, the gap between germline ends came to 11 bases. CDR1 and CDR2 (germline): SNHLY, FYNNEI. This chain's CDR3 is CASSDDREDEQFF. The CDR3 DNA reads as TGTGCCAGCAGTGATGACAGGGAGGATGAGCAGTTCTTC.

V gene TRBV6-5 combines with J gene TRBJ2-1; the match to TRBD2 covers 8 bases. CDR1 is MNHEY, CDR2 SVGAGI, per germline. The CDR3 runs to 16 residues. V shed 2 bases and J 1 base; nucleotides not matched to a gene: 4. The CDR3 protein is CASSYGTRRSYNEQFF. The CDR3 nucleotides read TGTGCCAGCAGTTACGGGACTAGGCGGTCCTACAATGAGCAGTTCTTC.

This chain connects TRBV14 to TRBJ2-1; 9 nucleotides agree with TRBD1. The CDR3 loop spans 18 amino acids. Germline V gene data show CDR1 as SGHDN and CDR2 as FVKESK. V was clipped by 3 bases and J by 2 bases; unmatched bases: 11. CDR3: CASSQWKIRDRAYNEQFF. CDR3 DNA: TGTGCCAGCAGCCAGTGGAAGATCCGGGACAGGGCCTACAATGAGCAGTTCTTC.

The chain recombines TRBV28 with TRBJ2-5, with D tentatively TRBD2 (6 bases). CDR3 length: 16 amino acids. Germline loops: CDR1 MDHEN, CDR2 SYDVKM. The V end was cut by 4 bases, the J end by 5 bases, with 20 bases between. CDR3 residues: CASSSGGGVGWETQYF. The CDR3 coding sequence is TGTGCCAGCAGTTCGGGCGGAGGGGTGGGATGGGAGACCCAGTACTTC.

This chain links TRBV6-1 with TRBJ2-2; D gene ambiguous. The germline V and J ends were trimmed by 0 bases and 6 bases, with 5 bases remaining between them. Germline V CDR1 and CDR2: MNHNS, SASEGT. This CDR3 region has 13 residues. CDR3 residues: CASSEAIPGELFF. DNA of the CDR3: TGTGCCAGCAGTGAAGCGATACCCGGGGAGCTGTTTTTT.

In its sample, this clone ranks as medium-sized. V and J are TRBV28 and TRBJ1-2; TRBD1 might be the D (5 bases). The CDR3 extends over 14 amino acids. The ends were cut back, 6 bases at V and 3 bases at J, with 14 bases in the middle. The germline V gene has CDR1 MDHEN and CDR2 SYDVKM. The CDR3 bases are TGTGCCAGCAGGCCACCCACGGGGGACTATGGCTACACCTTC. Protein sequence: CASRPPTGDYGYTF.

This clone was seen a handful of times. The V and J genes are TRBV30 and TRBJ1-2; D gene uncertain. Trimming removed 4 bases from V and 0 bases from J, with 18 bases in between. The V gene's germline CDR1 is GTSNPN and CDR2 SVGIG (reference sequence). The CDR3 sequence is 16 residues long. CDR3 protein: CAWKSLTEIANYGYTF. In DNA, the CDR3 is TGTGCCTGGAAGTCGTTAACGGAGATAGCTAACTATGGCTACACCTTC.

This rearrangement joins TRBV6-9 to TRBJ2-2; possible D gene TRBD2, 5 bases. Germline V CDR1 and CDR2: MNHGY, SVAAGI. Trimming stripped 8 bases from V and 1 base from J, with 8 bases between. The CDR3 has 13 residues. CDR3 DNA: TGTGCCAGCGAAGCGGAGAACACCGGGGAGCTGTTTTTT. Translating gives CASEAENTGELFF.

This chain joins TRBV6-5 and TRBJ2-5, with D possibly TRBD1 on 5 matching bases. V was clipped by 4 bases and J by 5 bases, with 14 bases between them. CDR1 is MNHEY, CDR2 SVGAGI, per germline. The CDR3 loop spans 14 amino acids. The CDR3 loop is CASSSLQGSETQYF. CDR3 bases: TGTGCCAGCAGTTCCCTCCAGGGATCCGAGACCCAGTACTTC.

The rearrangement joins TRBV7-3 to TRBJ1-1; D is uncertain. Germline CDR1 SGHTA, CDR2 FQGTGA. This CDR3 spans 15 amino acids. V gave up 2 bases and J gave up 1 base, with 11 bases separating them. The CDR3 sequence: CASSLDLAANTEAFF. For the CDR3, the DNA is TGTGCCAGCAGCTTAGATTTGGCAGCGAACACTGAAGCTTTCTTT.

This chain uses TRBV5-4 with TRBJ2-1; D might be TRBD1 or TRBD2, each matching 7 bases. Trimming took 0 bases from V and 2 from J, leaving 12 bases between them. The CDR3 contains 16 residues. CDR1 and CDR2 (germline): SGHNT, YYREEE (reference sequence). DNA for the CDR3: TGTGCCAGCAGCTTGGGCTCAGGGGGGGCCTACAATGAGCAGTTCTTC. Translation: CASSLGSGGAYNEQFF.

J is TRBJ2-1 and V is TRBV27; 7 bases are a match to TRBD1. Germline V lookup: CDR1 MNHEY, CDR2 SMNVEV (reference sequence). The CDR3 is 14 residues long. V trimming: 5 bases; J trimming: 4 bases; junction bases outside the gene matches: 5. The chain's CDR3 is CASSPGTEYNEQFF. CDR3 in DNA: TGTGCCAGCAGTCCCGGGACAGAGTACAATGAGCAGTTCTTC.

The CDR3 reads CASSFDRGGELFF. CDR3 DNA: TGTGCCAGCAGCTTTGACAGGGGCGGGGAGCTGTTTTTT. The chain is built from TRBV7-8 and TRBJ2-2, with TRBD1 matching over 8 bases. CDR1 is SGHVS and CDR2 is FQNEAQ in the germline V gene. The CDR3 covers 13 residues. J lost 7 bases, V lost 3 bases, and 1 base had no gene match.

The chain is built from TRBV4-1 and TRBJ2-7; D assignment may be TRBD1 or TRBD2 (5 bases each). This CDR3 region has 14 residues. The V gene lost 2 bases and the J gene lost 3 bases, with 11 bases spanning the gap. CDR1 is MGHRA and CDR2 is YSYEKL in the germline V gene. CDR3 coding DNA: TGCGCCAGCAGCCAACAGAATGGGGGCTACGAGCAGTACGTC. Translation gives CASSQQNGGYEQYV.

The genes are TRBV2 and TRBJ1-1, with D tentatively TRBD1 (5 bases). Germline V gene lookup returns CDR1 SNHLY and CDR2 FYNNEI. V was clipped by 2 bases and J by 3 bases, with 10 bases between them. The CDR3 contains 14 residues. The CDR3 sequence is CASSEYTGYTEAFF. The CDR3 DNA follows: TGTGCCAGCAGTGAATACACAGGTTACACTGAAGCTTTCTTT.